The 31 T cell receptor beta chains below were found in one sample sequenced in a study of blood T cell repertoires in COVID-19. Profiled with immunoSEQ multiplex PCR; TCRdb holds only in-frame clones, not every one. The table records approximately 230,000 clones, approximately 84% of them present only once. The material sequenced was PBMCs or T cells enriched from blood (not recorded which). The receptors stem from a middle-aged man who had recovered from COVID-19.

The chain combines TRBV24-1 with TRBJ2-3; D ambiguous. This CDR3 spans 11 amino acids. Germline-derived CDR1 and CDR2 are KGHDR and SFDVKD. V dropped 7 bases and J dropped 2 bases, with 3 bases sitting between them. CDR3 sequence: CATSYTDTQYF. The DNA for the CDR3 is TGTGCCACCAGCTACACAGATACGCAGTATTTT.

The rearrangement uses TRBV5-5 and TRBJ1-2; D not certain. The germline V gene encodes CDR1 SGHKS and CDR2 YYEKEE (reference sequence). This CDR3 contains 14 residues. V lost 0 bases and J 2 bases, leaving 8 bases between the germline ends. The CDR3 here is CASSLADLNYGYTF. CDR3 DNA sequence: TGTGCCAGCAGCTTGGCAGATTTGAACTATGGCTACACCTTC. The entire variable domain, with the rest obtained from reference TRBV5-5 and TRBJ1-2, is as follows: DAGVTQSPTHLIKTRGQQVTLRCSPISGHKSVSWYQQVLGQGPQFIFQYYEKEERGRGNFPDRFSARQFPNYSSELNVNALLLGDSALYLCASSLADLNYGYTFGSGTRLTVV.

About this clone itself: One end of the junction varies from germline; a read error may be responsible. The V call is TRBV30, the J call TRBJ1-2; the match to TRBD1 covers 7 bases. Germline loops: CDR1 GTSNPN, CDR2 SVGIG (reference sequence). The CDR3 has 11 residues. Here the CDR3 DNA reads TGTGCCTGGAGTGTACGGCGGGACAGACTCTTC. Amino acid sequence: CAWSVRRDRLF.

The chain combines TRBV7-9 with TRBJ2-3; maybe TRBD2 (5 bases). With 5 bases removed from V and 6 bases from J, the gap between germline ends came to 9 bases. Germline V gene data show CDR1 as SEHNR and CDR2 as FQNEAQ (reference sequence). This CDR3 has 12 residues. CDR3 sequence: CASSPEADTQYF. DNA for the CDR3: TGTGCCAGCAGCCCGGAGGCCGATACGCAGTATTTT.

This chain joins TRBV3-1 (or the pseudogene TRBV3-2) and TRBJ2-1, with 8 positions matching TRBD2. CDR3 size: 15 residues. The germline CDR1 and CDR2 sequences are LGHDT and YNNKEL (reference sequence). The trim removed 1 base at V and 4 bases at J, leaving 3 bases unmatched. The CDR3 loop reads CASSQASGFYNEQFF. CDR3 DNA sequence: TGTGCCAGCAGCCAAGCTAGCGGGTTTTACAATGAGCAGTTCTTC.

The chain uses TRBV14 and TRBJ2-3; 9 nucleotides line up with TRBD2. J gave up 0 bases and V 4 bases, and 5 bases lay outside the gene matches. Germline values: CDR1 SGHDN, CDR2 FVKESK. The CDR3 extends over 16 amino acids. CDR3 protein: CASSPRLAASTDTQYF. For the CDR3, the DNA is TGTGCCAGCAGCCCGCGACTAGCGGCTAGCACAGATACGCAGTATTTT.

The chain carries TRBV5-4 and TRBJ1-2, with 8 bases matching TRBD1. CDR1 and CDR2 from the germline V gene are SGHNT and YYREEE (reference sequence). Germline trimming cut 3 bases from V and 1 base from J; bases unmatched to any gene: 2. The CDR3 length is 14 residues. The CDR3 DNA reads TGTGCCAGCAGCTCTGGACAGGGTAACTATGGCTACACCTTC. Its protein product is CASSSGQGNYGYTF.

This clone was observed a handful of times. The chain combines TRBV10-2 with TRBJ1-2; TRBD1 is a possible D gene (5 bases). This CDR3 is 13 amino acids long. Germline V gene data show CDR1 as WSHSY and CDR2 as SAAADI. V lost 10 bases to trimming and J lost 4 bases, with 16 bases between them. CDR3 bases: TGCGCCACCTTCGACAGTCGTGGCTATGGCTACACCTTC. Translation gives CATFDSRGYGYTF.

The chain carries TRBV11-2 and TRBJ1-6, with 8 nucleotides matching TRBD1. The CDR3 runs to 18 residues. With V trimmed by 3 bases and J by 0 bases, 7 bases remained unmatched. Germline CDR1 is SGHAT and CDR2 is FQNNGV. The CDR3 is CASSLGAGGPSYNSPLHF. In nucleotides, the CDR3 is TGTGCCAGCAGCTTGGGAGCAGGGGGCCCCTCCTATAATTCACCCCTCCACTTT.

The chain couples TRBV5-6 to TRBJ1-5; TRBD1 aligns across 7 bases. J gave up 0 bases and V 1 base, and 10 bases lay outside the gene matches. CDR1 is SGHDT, CDR2 YYEEEE, per germline. The CDR3 is 18 amino acids. CDR3: CASSLSARGTGSNQPQHF. CDR3 sequence (DNA): TGTGCCAGCAGCTTGTCCGCCAGGGGGACGGGTAGCAATCAGCCCCAGCATTTT.

V gene TRBV28 combines with J gene TRBJ1-6; the D gene is possibly TRBD1 (6 bases). There are 15 residues in the CDR3. Germline V gene sequence: CDR1 MDHEN, CDR2 SYDVKM. V dropped 5 bases and J dropped 10 bases, with 18 bases sitting between them. CDR3 residues: CASSPLTGLGSPLHF. CDR3 DNA: TGTGCCAGCAGTCCTCTAACAGGGCTGGGGTCACCCCTCCACTTT.

The gene calls are TRBV28 and TRBJ2-1; a weak D match, TRBD2 (5 bases). The V and J ends lost 5 bases and 0 bases respectively, with 14 bases between them. The CDR3 length is 16 residues. Germline V gene lookup returns CDR1 MDHEN and CDR2 SYDVKM. CDR3 sequence reads: CASSRPDSSSYNEQFF. CDR3 nucleotides: TGTGCCAGCAGTCGACCGGACTCGAGCTCCTACAATGAGCAGTTCTTC.

The rearrangement links TRBV11-2 to TRBJ1-4, with no clear D. The V and J ends lost 0 bases and 5 bases respectively, with 10 bases between them. This CDR3 contains 15 residues. Germline-derived CDR1 and CDR2 are SGHAT and FQNNGV. The CDR3 DNA is TGTGCCAGCAGCTTAGAAGCGTCGCTGAATGAAAAACTGTTTTTT. It specifies CASSLEASLNEKLFF. The whole variable domain, filled in from reference TRBV11-2 and TRBJ1-4, reads EAGVAQSPRYKIIEKRQSVAFWCNPISGHATLYWYQQILGQGPKLLIQFQNNGVVDDSQLPKDRFSAERLKGVDSTLKIQPAKLEDSAVYLCASSLEASLNEKLFFGSGTQLSVL.

This clone was seen more than once but under ten times. V and J are TRBV5-5 and TRBJ2-7; D remains ambiguous. Germline assignment: CDR1 SGHKS and CDR2 YYEKEE (reference sequence). Between the trimmed V and J ends, which lost 3 bases and 4 bases, there was a span of 23 bases. This CDR3 spans 17 amino acids. The CDR3 protein is CASSSQRGANLGYEQYF. The CDR3 DNA sequence: TGTGCCAGCAGCTCCCAGAGAGGTGCGAATCTAGGTTACGAGCAGTACTTC.

The rearrangement joins TRBV4-3 to TRBJ2-5, with 7 bases fitting TRBD1. In germline, CDR1 is LGHNA, CDR2 YSLEER. V was clipped by 1 base and J by 5 bases; unmatched bases: 13. This CDR3 spans 17 amino acids. In DNA form, the CDR3 reads TGCGCCAGCAGCCAAGGTGTGCCTTCGCAGGGGGTTGAGACCCAGTACTTC. It translates to CASSQGVPSQGVETQYF.

This chain uses TRBV7-8 with TRBJ2-5, with D possibly TRBD2 on 6 matching bases. CDR3 length equals 14 residues. Germline CDR1 is SGHVS and CDR2 is FQNEAQ. Trimming removed 1 base from V and 2 bases from J, with 8 bases in between. The CDR3: CASSLGDLQETQYF. In DNA, the CDR3 is TGTGCCAGCAGCTTAGGGGACTTACAAGAGACCCAGTACTTC.

This clone was recorded only once. This chain joins TRBV2 and TRBJ1-1, with 9 bases identical to TRBD1. Germline CDR1 is SNHLY and CDR2 is FYNNEI. The CDR3 runs to 12 residues. J lost 6 bases, V lost 6 bases, and 2 bases had no gene match. The CDR3: CASSRQGAEAFF. The CDR3, as DNA: TGTGCCAGCAGCCGACAGGGGGCTGAAGCTTTCTTT.

The chain has TRBV2 and TRBJ2-7, with 7 nucleotides matching TRBD1. CDR3 length: 12 amino acids. Trimming took 5 bases from V and 5 from J; bases not matched to a gene: 3. From germline, CDR1 is SNHLY and CDR2 FYNNEI. CDR3 sequence (DNA): TGTGCCAGCAGTCTACAGGGGCACGAGCAGTACTTC. It specifies CASSLQGHEQYF.

This chain's CDR3 is CASSSGLAGGNEQFF. The CDR3 DNA reads TGCGCCAGCAGCTCGGGACTAGCGGGGGGCAATGAGCAGTTCTTC. The rearrangement links TRBV5-1 to TRBJ2-1; 15 bases align to TRBD2. The CDR3 runs 15 residues. Germline trimming cut 3 bases from V and 6 bases from J; bases unmatched to any gene: 1. CDR1 is SGHRS and CDR2 is YFSETQ in the germline V gene.

In its sample, this clone was seen a few times. The gene calls are TRBV24-1 and TRBJ2-3, with 8 nucleotides matching TRBD1. Germline V CDR1 and CDR2: KGHDR, SFDVKD. The CDR3 is 16 amino acids. V shed 4 bases and J 2 bases; nucleotides not matched to a gene: 7. CDR3 nucleotide sequence: TGTGCCACCAGTGACCCCGACAGGGGATACACAGATACGCAGTATTTT. Translating it yields CATSDPDRGYTDTQYF.

This clone has at least ten counts. This chain links TRBV9 with TRBJ1-4; 7 bases line up with TRBD1. The CDR3 totals 14 residues. V lost 3 bases and J lost 5; bases outside the gene matches: 4. Germline V lookup: CDR1 SGDLS, CDR2 YYNGEE. The CDR3 protein is CASSGTGANEKLFF. DNA for the CDR3: TGTGCCAGCAGCGGTACAGGGGCGAATGAAAAACTGTTTTTT.

V gene TRBV28 combines with J gene TRBJ2-3; 12 bases match TRBD2. The CDR3 consists of 18 residues. Per germline, CDR1 MDHEN and CDR2 SYDVKM. Trimming at V came to 3 bases and at J to 0 bases, leaving 7 bases not matched to a gene. The CDR3 region is CASSFPPSGGDSTDTQYF. The CDR3 nucleotides are TGTGCCAGCAGTTTCCCACCTAGCGGGGGGGATAGCACAGATACGCAGTATTTT.

The chain has TRBV9 and TRBJ2-1; possible D gene TRBD2, 6 bases. The CDR3 is 14 amino acids. Trimming pared 3 bases from V and 0 bases from J, leaving 7 bases between. Looked up from germline, CDR1 is SGDLS and CDR2 is YYNGEE. The CDR3: CASSGGDSYNEQFF. The DNA for the CDR3 is TGTGCCAGCAGCGGGGGGGACTCCTACAATGAGCAGTTCTTC.

The chain joins TRBV5-1 to TRBJ1-6; TRBD1 agrees at 7 bases. This CDR3 is built from 15 residues. Germline CDR1 and CDR2: SGHRS and YFSETQ. The V gene end was trimmed by 3 bases and the J gene end by 6 bases; junction bases not matched to a gene: 6. The CDR3 DNA is TGCGCCAGCAGCTACGAGACAGGGAGTAATTCACCCCTCCACTTT. It codes for CASSYETGSNSPLHF.

The V and J genes are TRBV5-1 and TRBJ1-6, with 9 nucleotides matching TRBD1. Trimming at V came to 0 bases and at J to 8 bases, leaving 3 bases not matched to a gene. Germline CDR1 is SGHRS and CDR2 is YFSETQ. The CDR3 extends over 15 amino acids. As DNA, the CDR3 is TGCGCCAGCAGCTTGGTGGGACAGGGTGATTCACCCCTCCACTTT. Translation gives CASSLVGQGDSPLHF.

This rearrangement joins TRBV19 to TRBJ2-2; 9 bases align to TRBD2. The CDR3 has 17 residues. With V trimmed by 7 bases and J by 2 bases, 11 bases remained unmatched. Germline CDR1 and CDR2: LNHDA and SQIVND (reference sequence). CDR3 nucleotides: TGTGCCAGTACGTTCCCCCCCGGGACTAGCAACACCGGGGAGCTGTTTTTT. Its translation is CASTFPPGTSNTGELFF.

This clone was recorded only once. This chain joins TRBV5-5 and TRBJ2-5, with a tentative D call TRBD1 (7 bases). Trimming left V 0 bases short and J 6 bases short, with 15 bases between. Germline V gene lookup returns CDR1 SGHKS and CDR2 YYEKEE (reference sequence). The CDR3 has 15 residues. The CDR3 coding sequence is TGTGCCAGCAGCTTGGCCGGGCCAGGGGGGAAGACCCAGTACTTC. It translates to CASSLAGPGGKTQYF.

The chain employs TRBV2 and TRBJ1-1, with D uncertain. Trimming shortened V by 8 bases and J by 5 bases, and 15 bases separated the two germline ends. From germline, CDR1 is SNHLY and CDR2 FYNNEI. The CDR3 totals 13 residues. The CDR3 region has the DNA TGTGCCAGCGGGCCCCTCGGGGTGACTGAAGCTTTCTTT. Translated, it gives CASGPLGVTEAFF.

In DNA, the CDR3 is TGTGCCAGTAGTATAGGGTTAGCGGCGAATGAGCAGTTCTTC. Translation gives CASSIGLAANEQFF. The chain joins TRBV19 to TRBJ2-1; TRBD2 might be the D (6 bases). Between the trimmed V and J ends, which lost 1 base and 7 bases, there was a span of 11 bases. Germline V CDR1 and CDR2: LNHDA, SQIVND (reference sequence). The CDR3 extends over 14 amino acids.

This chain uses TRBV9 with TRBJ2-7, with TRBD1 identical over 8 bases. The CDR3 is 13 amino acids. Germline V gene sequence: CDR1 SGDLS, CDR2 YYNGEE. Losses at the gene ends were 2 bases for V and 6 bases for J; bases not matched to a gene: 4. CDR3 sequence (DNA): TGTGCCAGCAGCGTGGACAGGGTGAGCGAGCAGTACTTC. It specifies CASSVDRVSEQYF.

The V and J genes are TRBV5-1 and TRBJ2-2; no firm D call. The CDR3 is 15 residues long. V dropped 4 bases and J dropped 2 bases, with 12 bases sitting between them. Germline CDR1 reads SGHRS; CDR2 reads YFSETQ. CDR3 loop: CASSPQWANTGELFF. The CDR3 coding sequence is TGCGCCAGCAGCCCACAGTGGGCCAACACCGGGGAGCTGTTTTTT.